This TCR beta chain appears in the sequencing data of a study of molecular identifiers for immune sequencing clone quantification. Background on the study: Replicate RNA from approximately 20,000 or 98,000 naive CD8 T cells formed five aliquots; four were sequenced.

The V gene's germline CDR1 is LGHNA and CDR2 YSLEER. Trimming removed 4 bases from V and 2 bases from J, with 12 bases in between. CDR3 length: 14 amino acids. This clonotype has ten or more counts. Library preparation followed earlier protocols using designated TCR primers. TCRdb used MiXCR to reprocess the PCR reads, holding one entry per CDR3 protein. The sample includes about 330,000 distinct CDR3 sequences, 24% of them seen just once. CD8+CD4-CCR7+CD45RA+ sorting gave the naive CD8 T cells. This rearrangement joins TRBV4-3 to TRBJ2-7; D unresolved. Sequencing was done on a sample of naive CD8+ T cells from blood, with Jurkat cell RNA spiked in. Subset: FACS-sorted CD8+CD4-CCR7+CD45RA+ naive T cells. The sequence was obtained from a human donor in good health. Some libraries in this study had Jurkat cell RNA spiked in. CDR3: CASSPSPGTYEQYF. CDR3 DNA sequence: TGCGCCAGCAGCCCGAGCCCTGGCACCTACGAGCAGTACTTC.